A single sample gave rise to the 32 T cell receptor beta chains below, sequenced in a study of T cells in Graves' hyperthyroidism and ophthalmopathy. Template material for amplifying TCR beta CDR3 regions consisted of RNA transcripts. RT-PCR in the first round (using the HTBI primer set) targeted the TCR CDR3. TCRdb ran MiXCR on the multiplex PCR reads and lists one entry per CDR3 protein. Of roughly 500,000 distinct CDR3 sequences in the sample, approximately 15% were seen once. Sequencing was done on a sample of blood. These receptors were taken from a woman aged 30 to 39 with Graves' hyperthyroidism that later progressed to Graves' ophthalmopathy.

This clonotype was seen many times. The rearrangement joins TRBV28 to TRBJ2-5, with 7 positions matching TRBD1. Germline values: CDR1 MDHEN, CDR2 SYDVKM. This CDR3 has 16 residues. V was clipped by 8 bases and J by 4 bases; unmatched bases: 16. The CDR3 region has the DNA TGTGCCAGCTCATTTTACAAGACAGGGTCGGGAGAGACCCAGTACTTC. This gives the protein CASSFYKTGSGETQYF.

V and J are TRBV29-1 and TRBJ1-3; tentative D call: TRBD1 (5 bases). V lost 6 bases and J lost 0, with 12 bases in between. This CDR3 has 14 residues. Germline V lookup: CDR1 SQVTM, CDR2 ANQGSEA. As DNA, the CDR3 is TGCAGCGTAGGACACTCAAACTCTGGAAACACCATATATTTT. It is translated as CSVGHSNSGNTIYF. The full variable domain, rest sourced from reference TRBV29-1 and TRBJ1-3, is SAVISQKPSRDICQRGTSLTIQCQVDSQVTMMFWYRQQPGQSLTLIATANQGSEATYESGFVIDKFPISRPNLTFSTLTVSNMSPEDSSIYLCSVGHSNSGNTIYFGEGSWLTVV.

Ten or more counts support this clonotype. The chain couples TRBV6-1 to TRBJ1-5; D is perhaps TRBD1 (5 bases). This CDR3 comprises 14 residues. V shed 6 bases and J shed 3 bases, with 12 bases lying between them. Germline V gene lookup returns CDR1 MNHNS and CDR2 SASEGT. CDR3 sequence reads: CASRAGGDNQPQHF. The CDR3 DNA sequence: TGTGCCAGCAGGGCTGGGGGTGACAATCAGCCCCAGCATTTT.

Many counts were recorded for this clonotype. The gene calls are TRBV10-3 and TRBJ2-3; D possibly corresponds to TRBD2 (6 bases). The CDR3 contains 14 residues. Trimming left V 8 bases short and J 2 bases short, with 14 bases between. The germline V gene encodes CDR1 ENHRY and CDR2 SYGVKD. The CDR3 DNA reads TGTGCCATCTCCAGACTAGGCCACACAGATACGCAGTATTTT. As protein: CAISRLGHTDTQYF.

The rearrangement links TRBV4-1 to TRBJ2-1; D is unclear. The V end lost 3 bases, the J end lost 4 bases, and 10 bases lay between the germline ends. CDR1 is MGHRA and CDR2 is YSYEKL in the germline V gene. The CDR3 consists of 14 residues. In DNA form, the CDR3 reads TGCGCCAGCAGCCATTCCCCGGAGTACAATGAGCAGTTCTTC. Residues: CASSHSPEYNEQFF.

This clonotype was observed many times. The chain links TRBV2 to TRBJ2-3; 7 positions agree with TRBD1. J gave up 0 bases and V 3 bases, and 3 bases lay outside the gene matches. Germline V gene data show CDR1 as SNHLY and CDR2 as FYNNEI. This CDR3 is 15 amino acids long. The chain's CDR3 is CASSDWDRSTDTQYF. DNA of the CDR3: TGTGCCAGCAGTGATTGGGACAGAAGCACAGATACGCAGTATTTT.

V usage is TRBV15 and J usage is TRBJ2-1; no reliable D call. Germline CDR1 LNHNV, CDR2 YYDKDF (reference sequence). Deletions cut 3 bases from V and 5 bases from J, with 8 bases between. The CDR3 runs to 13 residues. The CDR3 reads CATSSLTNNEQFF. The CDR3 DNA follows: TGTGCCACCAGCAGCCTTACAAACAATGAGCAGTTCTTC. The full variable domain, rest sourced from reference TRBV15 and TRBJ2-1, is DAMVIQNPRYQVTQFGKPVTLSCSQTLNHNVMYWYQQKSSQAPKLLFHYYDKDFNNEADTPDNFQSRRPNTSFCFLDIRSPGLGDTAMYLCATSSLTNNEQFFGPGTRLTVL.

The chain joins TRBV4-3 to TRBJ2-1, with D tentatively TRBD1 (6 bases). This CDR3 has 15 amino acids. Germline CDR1 and CDR2: LGHNA and YSLEER. V lost 4 bases and J lost 7, with 17 bases in between. CDR3 in amino acids: CASSPRGGVGNEQFF. The CDR3 coding sequence is TGCGCCAGCAGCCCCAGAGGGGGAGTCGGAAATGAGCAGTTCTTC.

At least ten counts were recorded for this clonotype. The J gene is TRBJ1-1, the V gene TRBV24-1, with D perhaps TRBD1 (5 bases). V was pared by 3 bases and J by 0 bases, with 10 bases between. Germline V gene sequence: CDR1 KGHDR, CDR2 SFDVKD. The CDR3 is 15 amino acids. DNA of the CDR3: TGTGCCACCAGTGATGGGGGGGACGTGAACACTGAAGCTTTCTTT. This translates into CATSDGGDVNTEAFF.

This chain connects TRBV5-1 to TRBJ2-7; D ambiguous. Trimming took off 0 bases at V and 3 bases at J, with 10 bases between the two ends. This CDR3 spans 14 amino acids. Germline CDR1 reads SGHRS; CDR2 reads YFSETQ. The DNA of the CDR3 is TGCGCCAGCAGCTTGGCCGCTAACGACTACGAGCAGTACTTC. This encodes CASSLAANDYEQYF.

The rearrangement joins TRBV5-1 to TRBJ2-4; TRBD1 or TRBD2 may be the D gene (6 bases each). Germline V CDR1 and CDR2: SGHRS, YFSETQ. The CDR3 has 19 amino acids. Trimming shortened V by 4 bases and J by 0 bases, and 23 bases separated the two germline ends. The CDR3 DNA sequence: TGCGCCAGCAGCCGTGGGGGCGGGATTGAGGCCGGAGCCAAAAACATTCAGTACTTC. Translation: CASSRGGGIEAGAKNIQYF.

This clonotype was recorded many times. The V call is TRBV7-3, the J call TRBJ2-1; TRBD2 aligns across 10 bases. The germline gives CDR1 SGHTA, CDR2 FQGTGA. V was pared by 4 bases and J by 5 bases, with 8 bases of the junction left unmatched. This CDR3 has 16 residues. CDR3 region: CASSSTGLAVNNEQFF. DNA for the CDR3: TGTGCCAGCAGCTCCACCGGACTAGCGGTAAACAATGAGCAGTTCTTC.

The chain couples TRBV27 to TRBJ2-7; D is perhaps TRBD1 (5 bases). This CDR3 region has 11 residues. In germline, CDR1 is MNHEY, CDR2 SMNVEV (reference sequence). Trimming left V 10 bases short and J 6 bases short, with 13 bases between. The CDR3 loop reads CATSTVSEQYF. The CDR3 DNA is TGTGCCACCTCGACAGTGAGCGAGCAGTACTTC.

This clonotype was recorded many times. This rearrangement joins TRBV7-2 to TRBJ2-1, with 7 bases that match TRBD2. V dropped 0 bases and J dropped 9; count of bases not matched to a gene: 8. CDR1 is SGHTA and CDR2 is FQGNSA in the germline V gene. The CDR3 is 15 residues long. The CDR3 loop is CASSLAGTTTGEQFF. The CDR3, as DNA: TGTGCCAGCAGCTTAGCCGGGACTACAACCGGTGAGCAGTTCTTC. Looking up the rest from reference TRBV7-2 and TRBJ2-1 gives the full variable domain: GAGVSQSPSNKVTEKGKDVELRCDPISGHTALYWYRQSLGQGLEFLIYFQGNSAPDKSGLPSDRFSAERTGGSVSTLTIQRTQQEDSAVYLCASSLAGTTTGEQFFGPGTRLTVL.

This clonotype was counted ten times or more. The chain is built from TRBV27 and TRBJ1-4, with D tentatively TRBD1 (5 bases). The CDR3 runs to 13 residues. The V gene's germline CDR1 is MNHEY and CDR2 SMNVEV (reference sequence). Trimming stripped 3 bases from V and 7 bases from J, with 9 bases between. For the CDR3, the DNA is TGTGCCAGCAGTTTTAGGGGCGGTGAAAAACTGTTTTTT. It yields the protein CASSFRGGEKLFF.

This clonotype came up a few times. The chain combines TRBV29-1 with TRBJ2-7; perhaps TRBD1 as D (5 bases). Germline values: CDR1 SQVTM, CDR2 ANQGSEA. V was pared by 0 bases and J by 3 bases, with 6 bases between. The CDR3 covers 12 residues. This chain's CDR3 is CSVEEQVYEQYF. CDR3 nucleotides: TGCAGCGTTGAAGAACAGGTCTACGAGCAGTACTTC.

This clonotype was detected many times. The rearrangement joins TRBV12-3 or TRBV12-4 to TRBJ2-2; TRBD2 aligns across 7 bases. The CDR3 covers 14 residues. J gave up 6 bases and V 5 bases, and 6 bases lay outside the gene matches. CDR3 protein: CASSPRREAGELFF. Written as DNA, the CDR3 is TGTGCCAGCAGTCCACGTCGGGAGGCCGGGGAGCTGTTTTTT.

This clonotype was counted at least ten times. The CDR3 spells CASIRDSNSPLHF. The CDR3 DNA sequence: TGTGCCAGCATCCGGGACAGTAATTCACCCCTCCACTTT. The chain carries TRBV12-3 or TRBV12-4 and TRBJ1-6; 7 bases are shared with TRBD1. After removal of 7 bases from V and 6 bases from J, the junction contained 3 bases not matched to a gene. The CDR3 is made up of 13 amino acids.

The V gene is TRBV12-3 or TRBV12-4, the J gene TRBJ2-7, with D unclear. There are 13 residues in the CDR3. The V gene lost 6 bases and the J gene lost 3 bases, with 12 bases spanning the gap. The CDR3 nucleotides read TGTGCCAGCAGCACTGGAGAAATCTACGAGCAGTACTTC. Protein sequence: CASSTGEIYEQYF.

The rearrangement uses TRBV12-5 and TRBJ1-5; D unclear. The CDR3 sequence is 15 residues long. With 6 bases removed from V and 0 bases from J, the gap between germline ends came to 12 bases. Germline assignment: CDR1 LGHNT and CDR2 FRNRAP. The CDR3 region is CASGWADYSNQPQHF. Here the CDR3 DNA reads TGTGCTAGTGGCTGGGCAGACTATAGCAATCAGCCCCAGCATTTT.

Ten or more counts support this clonotype. This chain connects TRBV28 to TRBJ2-1; D could derive from TRBD1 or TRBD2 (5 bases each). The CDR3 covers 18 residues. From germline, CDR1 is MDHEN and CDR2 SYDVKM. With 3 bases removed from V and 2 bases from J, the gap between germline ends came to 20 bases. CDR3 DNA sequence: TGTGCCAGCAGTTTGGGGCCCCTGAGCGGCAAGACCTACAATGAGCAGTTCTTC. Translation: CASSLGPLSGKTYNEQFF.

This rearrangement joins TRBV6-2 or TRBV6-3 to TRBJ1-2; TRBD1 agrees at 9 bases. Germline V lookup: CDR1 MNHEY, CDR2 SVGEGT. CDR3 size: 14 residues. Germline trimming cut 7 bases from V and 5 bases from J; bases unmatched to any gene: 8. The CDR3 DNA sequence: TGTGCCAGCACCGGGACAGGGAGGGCGTATGGCTACACCTTC. The encoded protein is CASTGTGRAYGYTF.

This clonotype occurred many times. The chain couples TRBV28 to TRBJ2-7, with 8 bases identical to TRBD2. CDR1 and CDR2 (germline): MDHEN, SYDVKM. The CDR3 covers 14 residues. Losses at the gene ends were 1 base for V and 4 bases for J; bases not matched to a gene: 3. The CDR3 loop reads CASSLSGGGYEQYF. CDR3 DNA sequence: TGTGCCAGCAGTTTATCGGGGGGGGGGTACGAGCAGTACTTC.

Worth noting for this clonotype: This may arise from a read error, as a much more abundant clone is one base away. The chain employs TRBV7-9 and TRBJ2-7, with D unresolved. Trimming took off 5 bases at V and 3 bases at J, with 17 bases between the two ends. Germline V lookup: CDR1 SEHNR, CDR2 FQNEAQ (reference sequence). The CDR3 totals 15 residues. Written as DNA, the CDR3 is TGTGCCAGCAGCCCAACCCGGAACAGAGACTACGAGCAGTACTTC. Translating gives CASSPTRNRDYEQYF.

This clonotype showed up many times. The chain couples TRBV3-2 to TRBJ1-5; the DNA was not used to check the table's D call, TRBD1. TRBV3-2 is a pseudogene segment. CDR3 length: 13 residues. CDR3 nucleotide sequence: TGTGCCAGCAGCCGCAGGGTTTTGCAGCCCCAGCATTTT. Amino acids: CASSRRVLQPQHF.

This clonotype was recorded many times. The chain combines TRBV7-9 with TRBJ1-1; TRBD1 might be the D (6 bases). This CDR3 has 16 amino acids. The V and J ends lost 0 bases and 1 base respectively, with 12 bases between them. Germline CDR1 SEHNR, CDR2 FQNEAQ (reference sequence). CDR3 coding DNA: TGTGCCAGCAGCTTAGCCCTGGACAGCAAGAACACTGAAGCTTTCTTT. It encodes CASSLALDSKNTEAFF.

At least ten counts were recorded for this clonotype. The chain uses TRBV29-1 and TRBJ1-1; D uncertain. The CDR3 runs 12 residues. The germline V gene encodes CDR1 SQVTM and CDR2 ANQGSEA. Deletions cut 4 bases from V and 0 bases from J, with 6 bases between. The CDR3 here is CSVVPVNTEAFF. DNA for the CDR3: TGCAGCGTTGTACCGGTGAACACTGAAGCTTTCTTT.

The chain links TRBV20-1 to TRBJ1-3; D ambiguous. The CDR3 consists of 13 residues. V shed 7 bases and J shed 0 bases, with 10 bases lying between them. Germline-derived CDR1 and CDR2 are DFQATT and SNEGSKA (reference sequence). CDR3 amino acids: CSGSDYSGNTIYF. The CDR3, as DNA: TGCAGTGGTTCGGATTACTCTGGAAACACCATATATTTT.

At least ten counts were recorded for this clonotype. The rearrangement joins TRBV7-2 to TRBJ2-6; D unclear. This CDR3 has 17 residues. Germline CDR1 and CDR2: SGHTA and FQGNSA. Trimming pared 6 bases from V and 1 base from J, leaving 16 bases between. DNA for the CDR3: TGTGCCAGCAGTCATCCCGAGGTGGGGTCTGGGGCCAACGTCCTGACTTTC. It encodes CASSHPEVGSGANVLTF.

This clonotype was observed at least ten times. The chain uses TRBV2 and TRBJ1-5; D not certain. V shed 1 base and J shed 5 bases, with 12 bases lying between them. Germline V gene sequence: CDR1 SNHLY, CDR2 FYNNEI. The CDR3 covers 15 residues. CDR3 sequence reads: CASSEEGGPDQPQHF. In DNA, the CDR3 is TGTGCCAGCAGTGAAGAGGGTGGGCCGGATCAGCCCCAGCATTTT.

This rearrangement joins TRBV30 to TRBJ2-7; 8 nucleotides agree with TRBD2. This CDR3 is built from 16 residues. CDR1 GTSNPN and CDR2 SVGIG come from the germline V gene (reference sequence). V lost 0 bases, J lost 2 bases, and 9 bases stayed unmatched. CDR3 nucleotides: TGTGCCTGGAGTGTACTCTCGACTAGCGTAGCCTACGAGCAGTACTTC. Its protein product is CAWSVLSTSVAYEQYF.

This clonotype was detected ten times or more. The chain employs TRBV7-8 and TRBJ2-2; no definite D call. The CDR3 has 16 residues. Trimming pared 2 bases from V and 4 bases from J, leaving 14 bases between. Germline CDR1 reads SGHVS; CDR2 reads FQNEAQ. Written as DNA, the CDR3 is TGTGCCAGCAGCTTATTGATGTGGACGACCACCGGGGAGCTGTTTTTT. Protein product: CASSLLMWTTTGELFF.